The present entry profiles one T cell receptor (beta chain) with its context. The antigen remains unidentified. The repertoire was sequenced with immunoSEQ multiplex PCR; TCRdb's copy has only in-frame clones and lacks some. The sample comprises approximately 8,400 clones, approximately 91% of which are singletons, and more than 4% rests with the top ten. The sample originates from a study of T cell clonotyping in hematopoietic cell transplantation. The study's findings and limits: Few recipient clonotypes overlapped donors; over 97% were de novo at given depth. Cells were unsorted, so CD4 and CD8 contributions were not separated.

The CDR3 has 15 amino acids. Looked up from germline, CDR1 is MGHRA and CDR2 is YSYEKL. The germline V and J ends were trimmed by 1 base and 8 bases, with 17 bases remaining between them. Sequencing used peripheral blood mononuclear cells, obtained at the time of graft-versus-host disease after allogeneic stem cell transplant. The chain uses TRBV4-1 and TRBJ1-1, with D tentatively TRBD1 (5 bases). The TCR was taken from a male patient between 55 and 70 years old who had an allogeneic stem cell transplant from a related donor, so the T cells may come from the graft donor. Some clones in this sample may be carry-over from other donors' samples. CDR3 DNA sequence: TGCGCCAGCAGCCAAGCCGACCGGGACGGGGTGGAAGCTTTCTTT. It translates to CASSQADRDGVEAFF.